The subject of this entry is one TCR beta chain. What it recognizes is unknown. Unique molecular identifiers were present on the cDNA, which also gained a universal primer site by template switching. TCRdb re-analysed the 5' RACE reads in MiXCR, keeping a single row per CDR3 protein. This repertoire shows 570,000 or so distinct CDR3 sequences, roughly 9.9% found once; its top ten account for roughly 3.2%. This sample is drawn from a study of identical twins. Study-wide results and limits: Partial confounding of zero-insertion analyses by invariant MAIT and iNKT cells was possible. Out-of-frame TCR alpha sharing in monozygotic twins exceeded recombination model predictions.

With V trimmed by 5 bases and J by 6 bases, 12 bases remained unmatched. Germline CDR1 is MDHEN and CDR2 is SYDVKM. The CDR3 is 16 amino acids. This same sample was also taken into another study, of yellow fever vaccine responses in identical twins. From that second work: Twins reportedly appeared to share part of their vaccine T cell response while keeping part individual.

The sample taken for sequencing was PBMCs. This TCR was sampled from a woman aged 18-29 years in good health. V usage is TRBV28 and J usage is TRBJ2-1, with 8 bases aligning to TRBD2. The DNA for the CDR3 is TGTGCCAGCAGTCCTACCCCTTGGGCGGGGGGCAATGAGCAGTTCTTC. This codes for CASSPTPWAGGNEQFF.